Below are 9 T cell receptor delta chains sequenced from a single sample in a study of gamma-delta T cells after stem cell transplantation. TCRdb re-processed the RT-PCR reads using CATT. The table includes roughly 1,800 delta-chain clones, 4.4% detected once. The sequenced material came from gamma-delta T cells. Receptors originate from a human donor. It is not recorded whose cells these are; they may come from a transplant donor.

Comments on this clone: The junction shows a germline mismatch at one end, possibly a read error. Other DNA sequences in this specimen translate into the identical CDR3. This chain's CDR3 is CACDPVLGDKGYTDKLIF. Here the CDR3 DNA reads TGTGCCTGTGACCCCGTACTGGGGGATAAAGGGTACACCGATAAACTCATCTTC. This chain joins TRDV2 and TRDJ1, with TRDD3 matching 11 bases. CDR3 size: 18 residues. Per germline, CDR1 GEAIGNYY and CDR2 EKD.

This clone appeared a few times. With a far larger clone one base away, a read error is the likely cause. Other DNA sequences in the same sample also yield this CDR3. This chain connects TRDV2 to TRDJ1; the match to TRDD3 covers 7 bases. CDR3 length: 15 residues. Germline CDR1 GEAIGNYY, CDR2 EKD. CDR3 sequence: CACDTVGIMADKLIF. The CDR3 DNA reads as TGCGCCTGTGACACCGTGGGGATAATGGCCGATAAACTCATCTTT.

This sequence joins TRDV2 and TRDJ3, with 10 nucleotides matching TRDD3. V was clipped by 2 bases and J by 1 base; unmatched bases: 7. CDR1 is GEAIGNYY, CDR2 EKD, per germline. The CDR3 is made up of 19 amino acids. This CDR3 is CACDMWGIQDSWDTRQMFF. In DNA form, the CDR3 reads TGTGCCTGTGACATGTGGGGGATACAAGATTCCTGGGACACCCGACAGATGTTTTTC.

This clone was observed a handful of times. Possible read error: a much larger clone is one base away. The chain joins TRDV2 to TRDJ1; 13 positions agree with TRDD3. The CDR3 runs 19 residues. J lost 5 bases, V lost 1 base, and 15 bases had no gene match. In germline, CDR1 is GEAIGNYY, CDR2 EKD. Written as DNA, the CDR3 is TGTGCCTGTGACACGGCTCAGCTTTCGCTACTGGGGGATACGGATAAACTCATCTTT. Translated: CACDTAQLSLLGDTDKLIF.

As for this clone: A far larger clone differs by one base, so this is likely a read error. J is TRDJ1 and V is TRDV2; TRDD3 matches 7 bases. In germline, CDR1 is GEAIGNYY, CDR2 EKD. The CDR3 loop spans 15 amino acids. The CDR3 loop reads CACDTVGIMADKPIF. The CDR3 nucleotides read TGTGCCTGTGACACCGTGGGGATAATGGCCGATAAACCCATCTTT.

There are a few counts of this clone. The sample carries other DNA sequences with the same CDR3. The chain uses TRDV2 and TRDJ3; a possible D gene is TRDD3 (6 bases). CDR3 length: 18 residues. The V gene lost 3 bases and the J gene lost 0 bases, with 14 bases spanning the gap. Per the germline V gene, CDR1 is GEAIGNYY and CDR2 is EKD. The DNA for the CDR3 is TGTGCCTGTGACCCGACCGGGATAAACTCCTGGGACACCCGACAGATGTTTTTC. This gives the protein CACDPTGINSWDTRQMFF.

In the case of this clone: This likely traces to a read error, being one base from a far larger clone. The chain employs TRDV2 and TRDJ1; 9 bases map to TRDD3. In germline, CDR1 is GEAIGNYY, CDR2 EKD. The CDR3 has 18 amino acids. V lost 2 bases to trimming and J lost 1 base; unmatched junction nucleotides: 13. This CDR3 reads CACDMVPGDTPTTDKLIF. The CDR3 DNA is TGTGCCTGTGACATGGTACCGGGGGATACTCCGACCACCGATAAACTCATCTTT.

In its sample, this clone is medium-sized (0.01 to 0.1%). V is TRDV2 and J is TRDJ1; unclear D gene. Trimming took off 1 base at V and 8 bases at J, with 19 bases between the two ends. Germline V gene lookup returns CDR1 GEAIGNYY and CDR2 EKD. The CDR3 runs to 15 residues. The CDR3 loop reads CACDTVTAPNEKLIF. The CDR3 DNA follows: TGTGCCTGTGACACGGTAACGGCCCCCAATGAAAAACTCATCTTT.

This clone was counted a few times. A single base is all that separates this from a far larger clone, so a read error is likely. The rearrangement joins TRDV2 to TRDJ1, with 8 bases that match TRDD3. CDR1 is GEAIGNYY and CDR2 is EKD in the germline V gene. CDR3 length: 19 amino acids. Trimming cost V 5 bases and J 0 bases; bases outside gene matches: 19. CDR3: CACGTISHTGGLYTDKLIF. Written as DNA, the CDR3 is TGTGCCTGTGGCACAATCTCGCATACTGGGGGCCTGTACACCGATAAACTCATCTTT.